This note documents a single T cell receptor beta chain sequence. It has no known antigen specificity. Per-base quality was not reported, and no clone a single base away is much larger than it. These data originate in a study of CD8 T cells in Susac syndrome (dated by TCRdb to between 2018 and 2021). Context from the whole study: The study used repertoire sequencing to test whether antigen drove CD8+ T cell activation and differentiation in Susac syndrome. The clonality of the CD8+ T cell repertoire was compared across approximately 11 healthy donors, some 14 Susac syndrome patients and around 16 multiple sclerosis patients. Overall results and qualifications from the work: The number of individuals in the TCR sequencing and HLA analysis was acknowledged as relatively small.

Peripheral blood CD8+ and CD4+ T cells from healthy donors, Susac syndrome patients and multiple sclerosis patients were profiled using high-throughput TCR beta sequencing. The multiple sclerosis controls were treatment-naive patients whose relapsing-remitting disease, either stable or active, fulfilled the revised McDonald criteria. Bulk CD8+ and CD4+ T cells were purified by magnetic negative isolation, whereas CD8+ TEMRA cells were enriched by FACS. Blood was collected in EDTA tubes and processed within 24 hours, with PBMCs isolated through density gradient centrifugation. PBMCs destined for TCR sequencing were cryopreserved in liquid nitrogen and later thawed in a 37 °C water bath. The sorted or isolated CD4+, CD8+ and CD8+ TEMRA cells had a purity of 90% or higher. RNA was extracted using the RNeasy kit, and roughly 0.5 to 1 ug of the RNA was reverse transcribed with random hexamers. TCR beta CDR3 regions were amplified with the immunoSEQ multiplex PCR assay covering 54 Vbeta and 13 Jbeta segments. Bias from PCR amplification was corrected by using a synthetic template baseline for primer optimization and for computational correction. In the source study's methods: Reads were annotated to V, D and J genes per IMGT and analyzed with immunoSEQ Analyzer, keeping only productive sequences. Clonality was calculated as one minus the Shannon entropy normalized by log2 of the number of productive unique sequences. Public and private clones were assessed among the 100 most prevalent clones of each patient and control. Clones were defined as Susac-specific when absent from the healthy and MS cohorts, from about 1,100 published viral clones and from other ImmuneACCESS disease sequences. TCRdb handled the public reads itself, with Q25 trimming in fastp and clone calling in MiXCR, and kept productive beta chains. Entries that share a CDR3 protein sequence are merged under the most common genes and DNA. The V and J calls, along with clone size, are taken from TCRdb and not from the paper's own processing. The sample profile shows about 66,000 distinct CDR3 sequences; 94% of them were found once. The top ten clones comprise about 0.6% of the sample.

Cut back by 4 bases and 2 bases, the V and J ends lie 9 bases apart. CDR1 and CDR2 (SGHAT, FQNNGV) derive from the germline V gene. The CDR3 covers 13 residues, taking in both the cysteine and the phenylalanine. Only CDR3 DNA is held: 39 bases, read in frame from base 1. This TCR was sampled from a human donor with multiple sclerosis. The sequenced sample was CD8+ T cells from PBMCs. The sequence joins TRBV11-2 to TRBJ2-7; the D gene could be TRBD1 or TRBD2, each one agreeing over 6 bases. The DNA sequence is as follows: TGTGCCAGCAGCTCGGAGGGGGCCTACGAGCAGTACTTC. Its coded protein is CASSSEGAYEQYF.